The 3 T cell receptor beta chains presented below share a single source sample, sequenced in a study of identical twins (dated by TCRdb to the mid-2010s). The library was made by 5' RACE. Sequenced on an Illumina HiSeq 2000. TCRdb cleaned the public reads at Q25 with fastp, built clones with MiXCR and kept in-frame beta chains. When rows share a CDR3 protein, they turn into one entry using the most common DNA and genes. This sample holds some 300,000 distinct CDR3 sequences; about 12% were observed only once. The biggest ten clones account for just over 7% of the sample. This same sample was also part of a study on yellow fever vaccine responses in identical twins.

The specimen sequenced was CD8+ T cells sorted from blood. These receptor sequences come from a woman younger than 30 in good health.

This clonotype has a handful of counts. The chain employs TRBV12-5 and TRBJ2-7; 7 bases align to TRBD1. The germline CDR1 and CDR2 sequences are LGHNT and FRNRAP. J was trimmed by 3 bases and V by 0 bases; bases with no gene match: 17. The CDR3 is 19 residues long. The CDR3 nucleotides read TGTGCTAGTGGTTTGGTACTGGGGGCCAGAGGACAGGAGATCTACGAGCAGTACTTC. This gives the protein CASGLVLGARGQEIYEQYF.

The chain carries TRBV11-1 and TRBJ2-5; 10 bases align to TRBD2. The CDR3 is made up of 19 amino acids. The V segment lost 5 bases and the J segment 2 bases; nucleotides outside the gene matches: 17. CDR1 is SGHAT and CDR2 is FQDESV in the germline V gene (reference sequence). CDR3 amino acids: CASSPRRVSGGRLQETQYF. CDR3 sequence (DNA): TGTGCCAGCAGCCCACGTAGGGTTAGCGGGGGGCGGCTACAAGAGACCCAGTACTTC.

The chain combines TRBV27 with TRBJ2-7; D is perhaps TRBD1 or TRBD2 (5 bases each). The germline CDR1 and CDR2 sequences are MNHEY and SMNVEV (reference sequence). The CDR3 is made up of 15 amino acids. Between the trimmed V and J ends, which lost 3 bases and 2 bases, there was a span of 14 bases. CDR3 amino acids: CASSFGAVGAYEQYF. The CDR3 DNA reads TGTGCCAGCAGTTTTGGGGCTGTGGGGGCCTACGAGCAGTACTTC.